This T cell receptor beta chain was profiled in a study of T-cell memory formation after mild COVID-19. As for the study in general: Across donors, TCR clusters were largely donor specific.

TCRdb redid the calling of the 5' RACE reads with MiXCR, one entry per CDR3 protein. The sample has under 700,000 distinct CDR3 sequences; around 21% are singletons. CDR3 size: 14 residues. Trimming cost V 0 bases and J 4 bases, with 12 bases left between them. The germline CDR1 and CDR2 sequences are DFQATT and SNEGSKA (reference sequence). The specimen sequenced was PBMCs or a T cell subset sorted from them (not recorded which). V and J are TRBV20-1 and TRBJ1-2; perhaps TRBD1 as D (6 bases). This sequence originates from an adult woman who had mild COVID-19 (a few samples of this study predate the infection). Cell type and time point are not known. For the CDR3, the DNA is TGCAGTGCTAGAGACAGGGGTCGGGGCTATGGCTACACCTTC. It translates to CSARDRGRGYGYTF.